This paragraph reports one T cell receptor beta chain. Antigen: not known. Germline lookup yields CDR1 LGHNA and CDR2 YSLEER. The CDR3 length is 17 residues. V lost 1 base and J 0 bases, leaving 10 bases between the germline ends. The data were obtained in a study of CD8 T cells in ankylosing spondylitis. Whole-study findings and limits: Those disease-linked clones were CD8+; they were also relatively rare in peripheral blood. Ankylosing spondylitis blood seemed to carry a telltale TCR beta motif made of under 10 highly homologous variants.

In making TCR beta libraries, quantitative 5'-RACE with molecular barcodes was used. MiXCR, run by TCRdb on the 5' RACE reads, gives a single entry per CDR3 protein. The table lists 700,000 to 850,000 distinct CDR3 sequences, 12% of them singletons. The sample consisted of blood, either unsorted or a sorted T cell fraction (not recorded which). This TCR was sampled from a male donor with ankylosing spondylitis. The chain links TRBV4-3 to TRBJ2-6; D is ambiguous. The CDR3 DNA follows: TGCGCCAGCAGCCAAGCCAGGTTCTCCTCTGGGGCCAACGTCCTGACTTTC. Amino acid sequence: CASSQARFSSGANVLTF.